One and the same sample provided the 20 T cell receptor beta chains below, sequenced in a study of T cell responses to AZD1222 COVID-19 vaccine (dated by TCRdb to about 2021). The library was prepared using the immunoSEQ multiplex PCR assay. TCRdb holds this immuneACCESS table with in-frame rearrangements only. Some clones are missing; in checked studies, unresolved V genes explain under half, and the rest has no known cause. This sample lists 79,000 or so clones; approximately 89% were detected once. Roughly 5.3% of the sample is in the top ten clones. The time point label on this specimen signifies: about 28 days (+/-7) after the second vaccine dose. The sample in question was peripheral blood, obtained 28 days after the second AZD1222 dose. These receptors originate from an adult who received the AZD1222 COVID-19 vaccine.

This clone has just a few counts. The gene calls are TRBV6-5 and TRBJ2-1; the match to TRBD2 covers 8 bases. J was trimmed by 2 bases and V by 4 bases; bases with no gene match: 7. Per germline, CDR1 MNHEY and CDR2 SVGAGI. The CDR3 extends over 16 amino acids. For the CDR3, the DNA is TGTGCCAGCAGTTCCACAATAGCGGGGACCTACAATGAGCAGTTCTTC. It codes for CASSSTIAGTYNEQFF.

The chain joins TRBV5-1 to TRBJ2-1; D gene ambiguous. The length of the CDR3 is 13 residues. The ends were cut back, 1 base at V and 9 bases at J, with 11 bases in the middle. Germline assignment: CDR1 SGHRS and CDR2 YFSETQ. CDR3 nucleotides: TGCGCCAGCAGCTTGTTCGAGGCCAGTGAGCAGTTCTTC. The encoded protein is CASSLFEASEQFF.

The chain links TRBV9 to TRBJ2-3; D perhaps matches TRBD2 (5 bases). Per the germline V gene, CDR1 is SGDLS and CDR2 is YYNGEE. CDR3 size: 15 residues. V was pared by 0 bases and J by 5 bases, with 13 bases between. CDR3 loop: CASSVGNSAGDTQYF. The CDR3 DNA reads as TGTGCCAGCAGCGTAGGAAATAGCGCGGGAGATACGCAGTATTTT.

This chain joins TRBV10-2 and TRBJ1-1; no clear D gene. Trimming shortened V by 5 bases and J by 2 bases, and 12 bases separated the two germline ends. The CDR3 consists of 14 residues. CDR1 WSHSY and CDR2 SAAADI come from the germline V gene. CDR3 protein: CASSTLQTNTEAFF. The CDR3 DNA sequence: TGCGCCAGCAGTACCCTGCAGACTAACACTGAAGCTTTCTTT.

This clone came up a few times. This chain joins TRBV7-8 and TRBJ2-3; 8 nucleotides line up with TRBD2. V shed 2 bases, J shed 4 bases, and the junction held 11 bases outside the gene matches. Germline V lookup: CDR1 SGHVS, CDR2 FQNEAQ. The length of the CDR3 is 17 residues. This CDR3 is CASSLFAAGGLSDTQYF. The CDR3 nucleotides read TGTGCCAGCAGCTTATTTGCGGCGGGGGGTCTCTCAGATACGCAGTATTTT.

The chain combines TRBV5-4 with TRBJ2-3; D tentatively fits TRBD1 or TRBD2 (5 bases each). The V gene lost 4 bases and the J gene lost 6 bases, with 12 bases spanning the gap. Germline CDR1 and CDR2: SGHNT and YYREEE (reference sequence). The CDR3 is made up of 13 amino acids. CDR3 sequence: CASSRDAWDTQYF. In DNA form, the CDR3 reads TGTGCCAGCAGCCGGGACGCCTGGGATACGCAGTATTTT.

V is TRBV4-1 and J is TRBJ2-2, with no clear D. The CDR3 loop spans 14 amino acids. V lost 0 bases and J lost 1, with 3 bases in between. Germline V gene lookup returns CDR1 MGHRA and CDR2 YSYEKL. The CDR3 bases are TGCGCCAGCAGCCAAGAGATGAACACCGGGGAGCTGTTTTTT. Translating it yields CASSQEMNTGELFF.

The V and J genes are TRBV7-2 and TRBJ1-6; no definite D call. CDR3 length: 14 residues. In germline, CDR1 is SGHTA, CDR2 FQGNSA. V was shortened by 3 bases and J by 0 bases, with 3 bases between the two germline ends. This CDR3 is CASSLSSYNSPLHF. CDR3 DNA: TGTGCCAGCAGCTTGAGCTCCTATAATTCACCCCTCCACTTT.

The genes are TRBV5-4 and TRBJ2-1; possible D gene TRBD2, 6 bases. CDR1 and CDR2 from the germline V gene are SGHNT and YYREEE (reference sequence). The CDR3 runs to 15 residues. Deletions cut 4 bases from V and 2 bases from J, with 13 bases between. This chain's CDR3 is CASSPGTLTYNEQFF. CDR3 bases: TGTGCCAGCAGCCCGGGGACTTTGACCTACAATGAGCAGTTCTTC.

V and J are TRBV9 and TRBJ2-3, with 8 positions matching TRBD1. The germline V gene encodes CDR1 SGDLS and CDR2 YYNGEE. V lost 0 bases to trimming and J lost 0 bases; unmatched junction nucleotides: 6. This CDR3 is 17 amino acids long. The CDR3 coding sequence is TGTGCCAGCAGCGTAGGGTGGACAGGGATGAGCACAGATACGCAGTATTTT. It specifies CASSVGWTGMSTDTQYF.

The V and J genes are TRBV18 and TRBJ1-1; D is perhaps TRBD1 (6 bases). The germline V gene has CDR1 KGHSH and CDR2 LQKENI. The CDR3 runs to 13 residues. V was pared by 0 bases and J by 4 bases, with 6 bases between. The CDR3 protein is CASSPPGGTEAFF. DNA for the CDR3: TGTGCCAGCTCACCACCAGGGGGCACTGAAGCTTTCTTT.

This sequence joins TRBV6-5 and TRBJ2-5, with 7 bases aligning to TRBD2. After removal of 10 bases from V and 5 bases from J, the junction contained 10 bases not matched to a gene. The CDR3 is 13 residues long. The germline V gene encodes CDR1 MNHEY and CDR2 SVGAGI. The chain's CDR3 is CATDEAGTETQYF. The CDR3 DNA follows: TGTGCCACCGACGAAGCGGGGACGGAGACCCAGTACTTC.

This sequence joins TRBV11-2 and TRBJ1-3; D not resolved. Germline V gives CDR1 SGHAT, CDR2 FQNNGV. The CDR3 sequence is 14 residues long. V lost 2 bases to trimming and J lost 0 bases, with 5 bases between them. CDR3 protein: CASSLLSSGNTIYF. The CDR3 coding sequence is TGTGCCAGCAGCTTATTAAGCTCTGGAAACACCATATATTTT.

The V call is TRBV20-1, the J call TRBJ2-1; the match to TRBD2 covers 9 bases. There are 14 residues in the CDR3. J lost 8 bases, V lost 3 bases, and 8 bases had no gene match. Germline CDR1 is DFQATT and CDR2 is SNEGSKA (reference sequence). The CDR3 here is CSASWLAGRHEQFF. The CDR3 DNA reads TGCAGTGCTAGTTGGCTAGCGGGGAGGCATGAGCAGTTCTTC.

The J gene is TRBJ2-5, the V gene TRBV7-9; TRBD1 agrees at 7 bases. CDR3 length equals 15 residues. The junction had 10 bases not matched to a gene; V was cut back by 4 bases and J by 5 bases. The germline CDR1 and CDR2 sequences are SEHNR and FQNEAQ (reference sequence). CDR3 DNA: TGTGCCAGCAGCTCTAAAACAGGGGAACGGGAGACCCAGTACTTC. Amino acid sequence: CASSSKTGERETQYF.

The rearrangement joins TRBV12-3 or TRBV12-4 to TRBJ1-5; 7 nucleotides align to TRBD1. This CDR3 region has 13 residues. J was trimmed by 2 bases and V by 8 bases; bases with no gene match: 3. The CDR3 bases are TGTGCCAGCTTCGGACAGGGCAATCAGCCCCAGCATTTT. Amino acids: CASFGQGNQPQHF.

The chain carries TRBV25-1 and TRBJ1-1; D call uncertain. The CDR3 contains 15 residues. The germline gives CDR1 MGHDK, CDR2 SYGVNS. V dropped 3 bases and J dropped 3 bases, with 14 bases sitting between them. For the CDR3, the DNA is TGTGCCAGCAGTGAGCTGGGGAACCGCGACACTGAAGCTTTCTTT. Amino acids: CASSELGNRDTEAFF.

The CDR3 nucleotides read TGTGCCAGCAGTCCCGACAGGGGGCGCTTCTATGGCTACACCTTC. It codes for CASSPDRGRFYGYTF. J is TRBJ1-2 and V is TRBV27, with TRBD1 identical over 10 bases. Per germline, CDR1 MNHEY and CDR2 SMNVEV (reference sequence). V trimming: 5 bases; J trimming: 4 bases; junction bases outside the gene matches: 7. This CDR3 region has 15 residues.

The chain couples TRBV12-3 or TRBV12-4 to TRBJ2-7; D gene uncertain. This CDR3 has 12 amino acids. Trimming removed 6 bases from V and 1 base from J, with 7 bases in between. DNA of the CDR3: TGTGCCAGCAGCCCCACTTCCTACGAGCAGTACTTC. Protein: CASSPTSYEQYF.

The chain couples TRBV7-8 to TRBJ2-7; TRBD1 matches at 7 bases. V shed 3 bases and J 7 bases; nucleotides not matched to a gene: 12. The CDR3 runs 15 residues. CDR1 is SGHVS and CDR2 is FQNEAQ in the germline V gene. The DNA of the CDR3 is TGTGCCAGCAGCTTCGACAGGGATACTCCAGGTGAGCAGTACGTC. Translation: CASSFDRDTPGEQYV.